The 18 T cell receptor beta chains listed next were all sequenced from one sample in a study of siplizumab effects on memory and regulatory T cells (dated by TCRdb to the late 2010s). Library generation was performed with the immunoSEQ multiplex PCR assay. Drawn from immuneACCESS, this table holds only the in-frame rearrangements with V and J called that TCRdb kept. Clones are partly lost; checked studies trace under half to an unresolved V gene and leave the rest unexplained. The sample table holds 75,000 to 100,000 clones, of which 85% to 95% were seen once. The ten largest clones take up 1% to 1.5% of the sample. The sequenced sample consisted of non-Treg CD4+ T cells sorted from blood. The intended sense of this specimen's cell subset or site label: FACS-sorted unstimulated CD4+ non-regulatory T cells. The receptor set was obtained from a human donor in good health.

The chain links TRBV5-1 to TRBJ2-5; TRBD2 agrees at 12 bases. J was trimmed by 5 bases and V by 1 base; bases with no gene match: 6. The CDR3 has 16 residues. Per germline, CDR1 SGHRS and CDR2 YFSETQ. CDR3 protein: CASSLPSGRGYETQYF. CDR3 nucleotide sequence: TGCGCCAGCAGCTTGCCTAGCGGGAGGGGATATGAGACCCAGTACTTC. Using reference TRBV5-1 and TRBJ2-5 for the parts outside the CDR3, the full variable domain is KAGVTQTPRYLIKTRGQQVTLSCSPISGHRSVSWYQQTPGQGLQFLFEYFSETQRNKGNFPGRFSGRQFSNSRSEMNVSTLELGDSALYLCASSLPSGRGYETQYFGPGTRLLVL.

The chain employs TRBV18 and TRBJ2-7, with D possibly being TRBD2 (6 bases). Trimming cost V 3 bases and J 7 bases, with 13 bases left between them. The CDR3 extends over 13 amino acids. CDR1 and CDR2 (germline): KGHSH, LQKENI. Here the CDR3 DNA reads TGTGCCAGCTCACCTCGACTAGGAGAGGAGCAGTACTTC. As protein: CASSPRLGEEQYF.

The chain is built from TRBV5-1 and TRBJ2-1; 7 bases agree with TRBD2. The V and J ends lost 0 bases and 4 bases, in that order; junction bases with no gene match: 1. Looked up from germline, CDR1 is SGHRS and CDR2 is YFSETQ. The CDR3 is 14 amino acids. CDR3 loop: CASSLGAGYNEQFF. The DNA for the CDR3 is TGCGCCAGCAGCTTGGGAGCGGGATACAATGAGCAGTTCTTC. Combining the CDR3 with reference TRBV5-1 and TRBJ2-1 gives the whole variable domain KAGVTQTPRYLIKTRGQQVTLSCSPISGHRSVSWYQQTPGQGLQFLFEYFSETQRNKGNFPGRFSGRQFSNSRSEMNVSTLELGDSALYLCASSLGAGYNEQFFGPGTRLTVL.

Concerning this clone itself: One end of the junction varies from germline; a read error may be responsible. This chain uses TRBV28 with TRBJ2-4, with 8 positions matching TRBD2. The CDR3 consists of 16 residues. Germline V CDR1 and CDR2: MDHEN, SYDVKM. The CDR3 sequence is CASLKADGRAKNIQYF. In DNA, the CDR3 is TGTGCCAGCCTTAAAGCAGACGGGAGGGCCAAGAACATTCAGTACTTC.

The chain has TRBV20-1 and TRBJ2-5, with D unresolved. The CDR3 contains 10 residues. Germline-derived CDR1 and CDR2 are DFQATT and SNEGSKA (reference sequence). The V and J ends lost 4 bases and 5 bases respectively, with 5 bases between them. For the CDR3, the DNA is TGCAGTGCTATAGAGGAGACCCAGTACTTC. Protein sequence: CSAIEETQYF.

The chain has TRBV5-1 and TRBJ2-7, with TRBD2 identical over 16 bases. Germline V gene lookup returns CDR1 SGHRS and CDR2 YFSETQ. The V segment lost 4 bases and the J segment 6 bases; nucleotides outside the gene matches: 13. There are 18 residues in the CDR3. In nucleotides, the CDR3 is TGCGCCAGCAGCCCGTCGGGACTAGCGGGAGGGCCTTCTAGCGAGCAGTACTTC. It yields the protein CASSPSGLAGGPSSEQYF. The variable domain in full, with the rest retrieved from reference TRBV5-1 and TRBJ2-7, is KAGVTQTPRYLIKTRGQQVTLSCSPISGHRSVSWYQQTPGQGLQFLFEYFSETQRNKGNFPGRFSGRQFSNSRSEMNVSTLELGDSALYLCASSPSGLAGGPSSEQYFGPGTRLTVT.

In this sample, this clone turned up once. The chain carries TRBV15 and TRBJ2-5, with 7 bases lining up with TRBD1. CDR3 length equals 14 residues. V lost 0 bases, J lost 4 bases, and 2 bases stayed unmatched. In germline, CDR1 is LNHNV, CDR2 YYDKDF (reference sequence). CDR3 nucleotides: TGTGCCACCAGCAGAGAGAGACAGGGAGAGACCCAGTACTTC. Encoded protein: CATSRERQGETQYF.

This chain uses TRBV7-9 with TRBJ2-3; the D gene is possibly TRBD1 (7 bases). The CDR3 sequence is 17 residues long. CDR1 and CDR2 (germline): SEHNR, FQNEAQ (reference sequence). V shed 4 bases and J shed 2 bases, with 19 bases lying between them. As DNA, the CDR3 is TGTGCCAGCAGCTCGGGACTGAGGGGGCTTGTCACAGATACGCAGTATTTT. Residues: CASSSGLRGLVTDTQYF.

V gene TRBV4-1 combines with J gene TRBJ2-2, with 12 bases aligning to TRBD2. This CDR3 has 18 amino acids. CDR1 is MGHRA, CDR2 YSYEKL, per germline. V was pared by 4 bases and J by 4 bases, with 10 bases of the junction left unmatched. Here the CDR3 DNA reads TGCGCCAGCAGCCGTCCCCTAGCGGGAGGGCCGGGCACCGGGGAGCTGTTTTTT. As protein: CASSRPLAGGPGTGELFF.

The rearrangement uses TRBV10-2 and TRBJ1-2, with D perhaps matching TRBD1 (6 bases). Looked up from germline, CDR1 is WSHSY and CDR2 is SAAADI. With 7 bases removed from V and 2 bases from J, the gap between germline ends came to 14 bases. The CDR3 sequence is 14 residues long. The CDR3 is CASITRTANYGYTF. For the CDR3, the DNA is TGCGCCAGCATCACTAGGACAGCCAACTATGGCTACACCTTC.

The genes are TRBV5-6 and TRBJ1-1; perhaps TRBD1 as D (6 bases). Trimming left V 6 bases short and J 0 bases short, with 12 bases between. CDR3 length equals 14 residues. Germline V gene data show CDR1 as SGHDT and CDR2 as YYEEEE. The CDR3 here is CASTYGQLNTEAFF. The DNA for the CDR3 is TGTGCCAGCACCTACGGACAGCTGAACACTGAAGCTTTCTTT.

The chain couples TRBV7-2 to TRBJ1-4; D is perhaps TRBD1 (5 bases). This CDR3 is 13 amino acids long. Germline-derived CDR1 and CDR2 are SGHTA and FQGNSA. V shed 1 base and J shed 8 bases, with 8 bases lying between them. The CDR3 loop reads CASSLVGGEKLFF. DNA for the CDR3: TGTGCCAGCAGCTTAGTGGGGGGAGAAAAACTGTTTTTT.

The chain couples TRBV5-6 to TRBJ1-1, with no clear D. The CDR3 contains 17 residues. V dropped 1 base and J dropped 0 bases, with 16 bases sitting between them. Looked up from germline, CDR1 is SGHDT and CDR2 is YYEEEE. CDR3 amino acids: CASSLRSVTLMNTEAFF. CDR3 DNA: TGTGCCAGCAGCTTGCGATCTGTTACCCTCATGAACACTGAAGCTTTCTTT.

V is TRBV14 and J is TRBJ2-4; D gene unclear. The CDR3 runs 13 residues. Trimming removed 2 bases at V and 10 bases at J, with 12 bases between. Germline CDR1 is SGHDN and CDR2 is FVKESK. The CDR3 spells CASSQRLRGIQYF. The CDR3 region has the DNA TGTGCCAGCAGCCAACGTTTACGAGGTATTCAGTACTTC.

The chain recombines TRBV11-2 with TRBJ2-5, with D perhaps matching TRBD1 (6 bases). Trimming took off 5 bases at V and 5 bases at J, with 24 bases between the two ends. From germline, CDR1 is SGHAT and CDR2 FQNNGV. CDR3 size: 17 residues. The CDR3 region is CASSLGVGAGRSETQYF. DNA for the CDR3: TGTGCCAGCAGCCTAGGGGTGGGGGCTGGGCGTTCGGAGACCCAGTACTTC.

In DNA form, the CDR3 reads TGTGCCAGCAGTCGGGACAGGCCCAGCACAGATACGCAGTATTTT. Residues: CASSRDRPSTDTQYF. This chain joins TRBV28 and TRBJ2-3; 8 nucleotides align to TRBD1. The CDR3 runs to 15 residues. The V segment lost 5 bases and the J segment 0 bases; nucleotides outside the gene matches: 4. Germline-derived CDR1 and CDR2 are MDHEN and SYDVKM.

The genes are TRBV29-1 and TRBJ1-1, with D tentatively TRBD1 (6 bases). Germline values: CDR1 SQVTM, CDR2 ANQGSEA. Trimming pared 1 base from V and 5 bases from J, leaving 11 bases between. CDR3 length: 13 residues. The CDR3 region is CSVEVGQGTEAFF. CDR3 bases: TGCAGCGTTGAAGTAGGGCAGGGGACTGAAGCTTTCTTT.

The J gene is TRBJ1-4, the V gene TRBV29-1; the D gene is possibly TRBD1 (6 bases). Trimming left V 4 bases short and J 5 bases short, with 8 bases between. CDR3 size: 12 residues. Germline CDR1 and CDR2: SQVTM and ANQGSEA. This CDR3 reads CSVGQGNEKLFF. CDR3 nucleotides: TGCAGCGTTGGCCAGGGGAATGAAAAACTGTTTTTT.